This T cell receptor (beta chain) came from a study of cytomegalovirus exposure and HLA in healthy donors (dated by TCRdb to 2015 to 2018). For the study in its entirety: According to a later analysis, the 110 or so validation repertoires were produced on the same platform as the 700 or so repertoires of the first cohort. Along with the roughly 670-subject first cohort, a separate validation cohort of roughly 110 different subjects was used. The study aimed to test whether cataloging public T cell receptors could reveal signatures of past pathogen exposure. To predict cytomegalovirus infection status, the study combined high-throughput TCR immunosequencing, statistical association of individual TCRs with disease status, and machine learning. What the study reported, not specific to this receptor: In both the original and validation cohorts, the classifier was reported to diagnose cytomegalovirus status with high specificity and sensitivity. Of the cluster scores, 94% were above 0 in a later analysis, which found that TCRs clustered in the first cohort also tended to co-occur in the roughly 130 validation repertoires. It was suggested by the authors that the approach could potentially be generalized to other disease states and immunological phenotypes. The study gave a list of some 150 TCR beta chains associated with cytomegalovirus. The validation cohort had no HLA typing available for a later analysis, so co-occurrence within that cohort was assessed over all 120 or so repertoires. Three of the identified cytomegalovirus-associated TCR beta chains were confirmed in vitro to be specific for cytomegalovirus antigens. Most TCR sequences were observed very rarely across donors, whereas some public TCRs were present in many individuals.

In this sample, this clone turned up a few times. Its target antigen remains unknown. Per-base qualities were not stored, and no clone one base away is much larger. Receptor libraries were prepared by the immunoSEQ multiplex PCR assay. As for how the authors treated the data: A statistical classification framework was developed to diagnose cytomegalovirus status using the catalog of TCR beta chain sequences. The clones in this table, taken by TCRdb from immuneACCESS, are in-frame only. Not every clone is retained; where verified, under half of the shortfall comes from an unresolved V gene, and the cause of the rest is unknown. V, J and clone size are taken as reported in that table, and D and trimming were inferred from the DNA itself. The sample data list tens of thousands of clones, and just under 95% of these were observed just once. Roughly 3.2% of the sample is in the top ten clones. V is pared back by 0 bases and J by 4 bases, with 10 bases lying between the germline termini. The germline V gene encodes CDR1 MNHEY and CDR2 SMNVEV (reference sequence). Taken from cysteine to phenylalanine, the CDR3 has 16 residues. CDR3 DNA only is kept here, 48 bases in frame from base 1.

The donors were included in the validation cohort of some 120 subjects, a group kept apart from the approximately 670-subject first cohort. The rearranged segments are TRBV27 and TRBJ2-6; TRBD2 is possibly the D segment (7 matching bases). This TCR was sampled from a woman in her late teens or twenties in good health and CMV-seropositive. The sequenced sample consisted of PBMCs. The DNA reads TGTGCCAGCAGTTTATCAGGGGGGGCAGGGGCCAACGTCCTGACTTTC. It translates as CASSLSGGAGANVLTF.